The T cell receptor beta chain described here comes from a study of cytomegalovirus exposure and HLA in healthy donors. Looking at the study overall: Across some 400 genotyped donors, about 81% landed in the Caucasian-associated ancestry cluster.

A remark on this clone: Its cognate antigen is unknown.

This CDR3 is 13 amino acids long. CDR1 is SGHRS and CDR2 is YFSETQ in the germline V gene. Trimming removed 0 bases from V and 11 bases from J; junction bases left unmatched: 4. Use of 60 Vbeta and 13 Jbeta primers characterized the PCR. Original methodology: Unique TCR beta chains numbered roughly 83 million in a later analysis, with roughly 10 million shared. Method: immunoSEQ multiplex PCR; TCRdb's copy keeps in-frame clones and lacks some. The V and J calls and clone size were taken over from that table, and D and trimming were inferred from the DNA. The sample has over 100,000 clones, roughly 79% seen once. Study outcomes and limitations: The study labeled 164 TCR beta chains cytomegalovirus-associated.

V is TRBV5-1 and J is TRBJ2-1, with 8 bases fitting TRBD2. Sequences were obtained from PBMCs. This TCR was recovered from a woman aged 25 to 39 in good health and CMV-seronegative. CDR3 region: CASSLGGTSQQFF. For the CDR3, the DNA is TGCGCCAGCAGCTTGGGGGGGACTAGTCAGCAGTTCTTC.